Listed below are T cell receptor beta chains from one sample, sequenced in a study of CD8 T cells in Susac syndrome. In TCRdb, the immunoSEQ multiplex PCR reads were re-called with MiXCR into one record per CDR3 protein. The sample holds around 130,000 distinct CDR3 sequences; roughly 76% are singletons and the top ten take roughly 0.5%. Sequencing was performed on CD8+ T cells from PBMCs. These receptors came from a human donor with multiple sclerosis. CDR3s include the opening cysteine and the closing phenylalanine or tryptophan. The order of the fields is V gene, D gene, clone size, J gene, CDR3 protein, CDR3 DNA. D genes are given only for firm matches. A row's size may be missing; if present it is once, few, many or a size class.

TRBV6-1	NA	NA	TRBJ2-1	CASQTGYNEQFF	TGTGCCAGCCAAACTGGATACAATGAGCAGTTCTTC
TRBV24-1	NA	NA	TRBJ1-5	CATAEGDRNQPQHF	TGTGCCACCGCAGAAGGGGATCGCAATCAGCCCCAGCATTTT
TRBV7-2	NA	NA	TRBJ1-2	CASSLGEGGYGYTF	TGTGCCAGCAGCTTAGGGGAAGGAGGCTATGGCTACACCTTC
TRBV6-2/TRBV6-3	NA	NA	TRBJ2-2	CASSSSAGGTGELFF	TGTGCCAGCAGCTCATCAGCAGGGGGGACCGGGGAGCTGTTTTTT
TRBV27	NA	NA	TRBJ2-5	CASSFLGGAQETQYF	TGTGCCAGCAGTTTTCTAGGAGGGGCCCAAGAGACCCAGTACTTC
TRBV4-2	NA	once	TRBJ2-2	CASSQVRENTGKLFF	TGTGCCAGCAGCCAAGTAAGGGAGAACACCGGGAAGCTGTTTTTT
TRBV6-5	NA	NA	TRBJ1-5	CASSYRASNQPQHF	TGTGCCAGCAGTTACCGGGCCAGCAATCAGCCCCAGCATTTT
TRBV19	NA	NA	TRBJ1-5	CASSVRDSNQPQHF	TGTGCCAGTAGTGTCCGGGATAGCAATCAGCCCCAGCATTTT
TRBV25-1	NA	NA	TRBJ2-7	CASSETHNRDTIYEQYF	TGTGCCAGCAGTGAAACCCATAATCGGGACACTATCTACGAGCAGTACTTC
TRBV19	NA	once	TRBJ1-3	CASSHPREGVGNTIYF	TGTGCCAGTAGCCACCCCCGAGAGGGAGTTGGAAACACCATATATTTT
TRBV2	TRBD2	few	TRBJ2-1	CASSVPLTSGAPKLYNEQFF	TGTGCCAGCAGCGTCCCCCTTACTAGCGGAGCACCCAAATTGTACAATGAGCAGTTCTTC
TRBV13	NA	NA	TRBJ2-6	CASSLGYRSYSGANVLTF	TGTGCCAGCAGCTTAGGGTATAGATCTTACTCTGGGGCCAACGTCCTGACTTTC
TRBV30	NA	NA	TRBJ1-5	CAWSESGAFQQPQHF	TGTGCCTGGAGTGAATCGGGGGCGTTCCAACAGCCCCAGCATTTT
TRBV7-9	TRBD1	NA	TRBJ2-6	CASSDRTGYSGANVLTF	TGTGCCAGCAGCGACCGGACAGGTTACTCTGGGGCCAACGTCCTGACTTTC
TRBV6-2/TRBV6-3	TRBD1	few	TRBJ2-2	CASSYGQGNGELFF	TGTGCCAGCAGTTACGGACAGGGCAACGGGGAGCTGTTTTTT
TRBV28	NA	NA	TRBJ2-4	CASSLTSEGLKNIQYF	TGTGCCAGCAGTTTGACCTCGGAGGGTCTTAAAAACATTCAGTACTTC
TRBV6-5	NA	NA	TRBJ1-6	CASSYSGGSYNSPLHF	TGTGCCAGCAGTTACTCTGGGGGCTCCTATAATTCACCCCTCCACTTT
TRBV6-1	NA	few	TRBJ2-2	CASVGQRISGELFF	TGTGCCAGCGTAGGACAGAGAATCTCCGGGGAGCTGTTTTTT
TRBV6-1	NA	NA	TRBJ2-1	CASSFDNWGTPGLEQFF	TGTGCCAGCAGCTTTGACAACTGGGGGACCCCGGGGTTAGAGCAGTTCTTC
TRBV19	TRBD2	NA	TRBJ2-1	CASSALAGFANEQFF	TGTGCCAGTAGTGCACTAGCGGGGTTTGCCAATGAGCAGTTCTTC
TRBV10-3	NA	NA	TRBJ2-7	CAISRAGNEQYF	TGTGCCATCAGTCGGGCAGGGAACGAGCAGTACTTC
TRBV4-3	TRBD1	NA	TRBJ1-2	CASSQELGTGRLSYTF	TGCGCCAGCAGCCAAGAGTTGGGGACAGGGAGGTTAAGCTACACCTTC
TRBV20-1	NA	NA	TRBJ1-6	CSARRDRSYNSPLHF	TGCAGTGCTAGAAGAGATAGGAGCTATAATTCACCCCTCCACTTT
TRBV6-2/TRBV6-3	TRBD1	NA	TRBJ2-2	CASRKPGQGALLGTGKLFF	TGTGCCAGCAGAAAACCGGGACAGGGGGCGTTATTGGGCACCGGGAAGCTGTTTTTT
TRBV6-5	NA	NA	TRBJ1-2	CASSYSEGSYGYTF	TGTGCCAGCAGTTACTCAGAGGGTAGCTATGGCTACACCTTC
TRBV30	NA	once	TRBJ2-2	CANPLGGANGELFF	TGTGCCAACCCGCTGGGGGGTGCTAACGGGGAGCTGTTTTTT
TRBV27	NA	NA	TRBJ1-2	CASKGTSELGYTF	TGTGCCAGCAAGGGTACCTCAGAGTTGGGCTACACCTTC
TRBV2	TRBD1	few	TRBJ2-7	CASSEARGQGGLYEQYF	TGTGCCAGCAGTGAAGCACGGGGACAGGGGGGTCTCTACGAGCAGTACTTC
TRBV19	NA	NA	TRBJ2-2	CASSMGIWTGELFF	TGTGCCAGTAGTATGGGTATTTGGACCGGGGAGCTGTTTTTT
TRBV6-1	NA	few	TRBJ1-6	CASSGGVPSYNSPLHF	TGTGCCAGCAGTGGGGGAGTACCCTCCTATAATTCACCCCTCCACTTT
TRBV6-1	NA	few	TRBJ1-5	CASWDNNSNQPQHF	TGTGCCAGCTGGGACAACAATAGCAATCAGCCCCAGCATTTT
TRBV13	NA	NA	TRBJ2-7	CASSLRGRAYEQYF	TGTGCCAGCAGCTTAAGAGGGAGAGCCTACGAGCAGTACTTC
TRBV27	NA	NA	TRBJ1-1	CASSLSMRNTEAFF	TGTGCCAGCAGTTTATCGATGCGAAACACTGAAGCTTTCTTT
TRBV29-1	NA	NA	TRBJ1-2	CSVMTQNYGYTF	TGCAGCGTGATGACCCAGAACTATGGCTACACCTTC
TRBV12-3/TRBV12-4	NA	NA	TRBJ2-3	CASSSTRSSREGSPYTQYF	TGTGCCAGCAGTTCTACCCGCTCCTCAAGAGAGGGATCCCCTTATACGCAGTATTTT
TRBV5-1	NA	NA	TRBJ2-3	CASSSDTRAKVTDTQYF	TGCGCCAGCAGCTCCGATACCAGGGCTAAGGTCACAGATACGCAGTATTTT
TRBV20-1	NA	NA	TRBJ2-1	CSARDNDGKEQFF	TGCAGTGCTAGAGATAACGACGGTAAGGAGCAGTTCTTC
TRBV3-1	NA	NA	TRBJ2-3	CASSPPGGLGTDTQYF	TGTGCCAGCAGCCCACCCGGGGGCCTTGGCACAGATACGCAGTATTTT
TRBV10-3	NA	NA	TRBJ2-1	CAISSRGLGSSYNEQFF	TGTGCCATCAGTTCTAGAGGTCTGGGAAGCTCCTACAATGAGCAGTTCTTC
TRBV30	NA	NA	TRBJ1-1	CAWSQQGHTEAFF	TGTGCCTGGAGTCAACAGGGACACACTGAAGCTTTCTTT
TRBV6-1	NA	NA	TRBJ1-6	CASTESRFREGSPLHF	TGTGCCAGCACCGAATCGAGATTCAGGGAGGGGTCACCCCTCCACTTT
TRBV4-3	NA	few	TRBJ2-3	CASSQDVPDTQYF	TGCGCCAGCAGCCAAGACGTCCCAGATACGCAGTATTTT
TRBV6-1	NA	few	TRBJ1-5	CASRDNQPQHF	TGTGCCAGCAGAGACAATCAGCCCCAGCATTTT
TRBV3-1	TRBD1	NA	TRBJ1-1	CASSHSGTGTEAFF	TGTGCCAGCAGCCATTCCGGGACAGGCACTGAAGCTTTCTTT
TRBV19	NA	NA	TRBJ2-3	CASSTTRQDTQYF	TGTGCCAGTAGTACCACCCGTCAAGATACGCAGTATTTT
TRBV11-2	TRBD2	NA	TRBJ2-1	CASSFFGTRDFNEQFF	TGTGCCAGCAGCTTCTTCGGGACTAGGGATTTCAATGAGCAGTTCTTC
TRBV30	NA	NA	TRBJ2-2	CAWSGGYTNTGELFF	TGTGCCTGGAGCGGTGGGTACACGAACACCGGGGAGCTGTTTTTT
TRBV4-1	NA	NA	TRBJ2-1	CASSQPRRDFHYNEQFF	TGCGCCAGCAGCCAACCTAGAAGGGACTTCCACTACAATGAGCAGTTCTTC
TRBV3-1	NA	NA	TRBJ2-5	CASSLAEQETQYF	TGTGCCAGCAGCCTAGCGGAGCAAGAGACCCAGTACTTC
TRBV27	NA	few	TRBJ2-7	CASSWGGPFYEQYF	TGTGCCAGCAGTTGGGGGGGGCCCTTCTACGAGCAGTACTTC
TRBV27	TRBD1	NA	TRBJ2-5	CASSLAGGLQETQYF	TGTGCCAGCAGTTTGGCAGGGGGCCTGCAAGAGACCCAGTACTTC
TRBV12-3/TRBV12-4	NA	NA	TRBJ1-5	CASTTGGPSQPQHF	TGTGCCAGCACCACCGGAGGACCCAGTCAGCCCCAGCATTTT
TRBV5-1	TRBD1	NA	TRBJ2-7	CASSSGTGVSSYEQYF	TGCGCCAGCAGCTCCGGGACAGGGGTGTCCTCCTACGAGCAGTACTTC
TRBV19	TRBD1	NA	TRBJ2-4	CASSSQGPKNIQYF	TGTGCCAGTAGCTCACAGGGGCCCAAAAACATTCAGTACTTC
TRBV7-7	TRBD2	NA	TRBJ2-1	CASSLSSSGRGEQFF	TGTGCTAGCAGCTTATCGTCTAGCGGGAGGGGTGAGCAGTTCTTC
TRBV24-1	NA	NA	TRBJ2-3	CATGTLGTDTQYF	TGTGCCACCGGGACCTTAGGCACAGATACGCAGTATTTT